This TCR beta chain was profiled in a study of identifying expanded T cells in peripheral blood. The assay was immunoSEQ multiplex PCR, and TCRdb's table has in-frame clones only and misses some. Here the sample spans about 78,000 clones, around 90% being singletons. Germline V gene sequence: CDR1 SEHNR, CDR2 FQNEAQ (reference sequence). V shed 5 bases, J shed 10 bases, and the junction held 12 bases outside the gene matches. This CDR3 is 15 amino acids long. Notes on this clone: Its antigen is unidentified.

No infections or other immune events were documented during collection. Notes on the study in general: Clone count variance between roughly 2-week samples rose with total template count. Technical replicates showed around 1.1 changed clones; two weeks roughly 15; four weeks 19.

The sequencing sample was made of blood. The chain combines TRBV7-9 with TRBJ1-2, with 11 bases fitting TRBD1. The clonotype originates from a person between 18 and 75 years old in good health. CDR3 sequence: CASSPGQGASTFYTF. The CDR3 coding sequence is TGTGCCAGCAGCCCCGGACAGGGGGCGAGTACCTTCTACACCTTC.